Each of the 21 T cell receptor beta chains below was sequenced from the same sample in a study of identical twins (dated by TCRdb to about 2016). The library was obtained by 5' RACE. Sequenced using an Illumina HiSeq 2000. In TCRdb, the public reads were trimmed at Q25 with fastp and aligned with MiXCR, with productive beta chains retained. Entries that share a CDR3 protein sequence are merged under the most common genes and DNA. This sample gives around 1.7 million distinct CDR3 sequences in total; 25% to 35% of them show up just once. Of the sample, about 0.27% falls within the top ten clones. The material sequenced was cord blood. Receptor source: a newborn girl in good health.

In its sample, this clonotype was seen a few times. The genes are TRBV6-1 and TRBJ2-4; 12 nucleotides line up with TRBD2. The J call may be faulty, since TRBJ2-7 better matches the DNA end. The CDR3 spans 15 residues. The germline CDR1 and CDR2 sequences are MNHNS and SASEGT. CDR3 coding DNA: TGTGCCAGCAGTGAACTACTAGCGGGAGGATCCGAGCAGTACTTC. Amino acid sequence: CASSELLAGGSEQYF.

This clonotype has a handful of counts. This sequence joins TRBV11-2 and TRBJ2-5; perhaps TRBD2 as D (5 bases). The CDR3 has 16 residues. Germline lookup yields CDR1 SGHAT and CDR2 FQNNGV. V lost 4 bases and J lost 11, with 26 bases in between. The CDR3: CASSSIRGRGPGEQYF. The DNA of the CDR3 is TGTGCCAGCAGCTCCATTCGAGGGCGAGGGCCCGGGGAGCAGTACTTC.

This clonotype has only a few counts. The rearrangement uses TRBV11-2 and TRBJ1-1, with 9 bases lining up with TRBD1. The CDR3 extends over 16 amino acids. V was pared by 3 bases and J by 0 bases, with 5 bases of the junction left unmatched. Germline values: CDR1 SGHAT, CDR2 FQNNGV. CDR3 sequence reads: CASSFGTGSLNTEAFF. The DNA for the CDR3 is TGTGCCAGCAGCTTTGGGACAGGGTCCTTGAACACTGAAGCTTTCTTT.

In regard to this clonotype: A single base separates this from a much larger clone, so it may be a read error. The DNA of the CDR3 is TGTGCCAGCAGTTTACACGGGGTGCCTTACAATGAGCAGTACTTC. Translated, it gives CASSLHGVPYNEQYF. The chain is built from TRBV27 and TRBJ2-1; TRBD2 is a possible D gene (5 bases). Gene TRBJ2-7 matches the end of the DNA better, so the J call may be wrong. The CDR3 sequence is 15 residues long. Germline V gene sequence: CDR1 MNHEY, CDR2 SMNVEV (reference sequence).

The rearrangement joins TRBV14 to TRBJ2-3; 10 nucleotides agree with TRBD2. Germline V lookup: CDR1 SGHDN, CDR2 FVKESK. The CDR3 runs 13 residues. J gave up 14 bases and V 6 bases, and 11 bases lay outside the gene matches. The CDR3 is CASSLAGAPSLYF. CDR3 DNA sequence: TGTGCCAGCAGTCTAGCGGGGGCGCCCTCCCTGTATTTT.

There are a few counts of this clonotype. The gene calls are TRBV10-3 and TRBJ2-3; D perhaps matches TRBD1 (5 bases). Germline assignment: CDR1 ENHRY and CDR2 SYGVKD. This CDR3 contains 13 residues. V was trimmed by 4 bases and J by 6 bases, leaving 11 bases between them. The chain's CDR3 is CAISGAGIDTQYF. The CDR3 nucleotides read TGTGCCATCAGTGGGGCAGGGATCGATACGCAGTATTTT.

This clonotype was seen a few times. The chain uses TRBV2 and TRBJ2-3; D not certain. Looked up from germline, CDR1 is SNHLY and CDR2 is FYNNEI. This CDR3 is 14 amino acids long. Trimming left V 2 bases short and J 7 bases short, with 13 bases between. The DNA of the CDR3 is TGTGCCAGCAGTGAAAGGCTAATGGGTTATACGCAGTATTTT. It yields the protein CASSERLMGYTQYF. Using reference TRBV2 and TRBJ2-3 for the parts outside the CDR3, the full variable domain is EPEVTQTPSHQVTQMGQEVILRCVPISNHLYFYWYRQILGQKVEFLVSFYNNEISEKSEIFDDQFSVERPDGSNFTLKIRSTKLEDSAMYFCASSERLMGYTQYFGPGTRLTVL.

In this sample, this clonotype turned up many times. This chain connects TRBV27 to TRBJ1-2; 10 bases are shared with TRBD1. Germline CDR1 reads MNHEY; CDR2 reads SMNVEV (reference sequence). J was trimmed by 4 bases and V by 5 bases; bases with no gene match: 4. The length of the CDR3 is 14 residues. The CDR3 protein is CASSRDRGTYGYTF. In nucleotides, the CDR3 is TGTGCCAGCAGTCGGGACAGGGGTACCTATGGCTACACCTTC.

This clonotype was detected ten times or more. This chain links TRBV4-1 with TRBJ2-7; D possibly corresponds to TRBD1 (6 bases). V lost 4 bases, J lost 3 bases, and 16 bases lay in between. This CDR3 has 15 residues. Germline lookup yields CDR1 MGHRA and CDR2 YSYEKL. The CDR3 nucleotides are TGCGCCAGCAGCCTTGACCGGGACACTTACTACGAGCAGTACTTC. Translation: CASSLDRDTYYEQYF.

This rearrangement joins TRBV20-1 to TRBJ2-5, with a possible D match to TRBD2 (6 bases). V was cut by 2 bases and J by 11 bases, with 21 bases left in between. This CDR3 has 14 amino acids. Per germline, CDR1 DFQATT and CDR2 SNEGSKA (reference sequence). CDR3 loop: CSARHSGLPREQYF. The DNA for the CDR3 is TGCAGTGCTAGACACTCGGGACTCCCACGGGAGCAGTACTTC.

V and J are TRBV11-2 and TRBJ1-4; D is undetermined. V lost 4 bases to trimming and J lost 8 bases, with 14 bases between them. Germline V gene sequence: CDR1 SGHAT, CDR2 FQNNGV. This CDR3 region has 14 residues. The CDR3 protein is CASSSVTVLEKLFF. DNA of the CDR3: TGTGCCAGCAGCTCCGTTACTGTGCTAGAAAAACTGTTTTTT.

The gene calls are TRBV7-9 and TRBJ1-5, with 10 bases aligning to TRBD1. J was trimmed by 6 bases and V by 1 base; bases with no gene match: 6. The length of the CDR3 is 16 residues. The V gene's germline CDR1 is SEHNR and CDR2 FQNEAQ (reference sequence). CDR3 amino acids: CASSLGVTGGGQPQHF. DNA for the CDR3: TGTGCCAGCAGCTTAGGAGTGACAGGGGGCGGTCAGCCCCAGCATTTT.

This clonotype was recorded at least ten times. The V and J genes are TRBV5-1 and TRBJ2-6; no reliable D call. There are 18 residues in the CDR3. V dropped 4 bases and J dropped 0 bases, with 17 bases sitting between them. Per the germline V gene, CDR1 is SGHRS and CDR2 is YFSETQ. The CDR3: CASSPIGETSSGANVLTF. The CDR3 DNA sequence: TGCGCCAGCAGCCCTATTGGCGAGACAAGCTCTGGGGCCAACGTCCTGACTTTC.

A note on this clonotype: One end of the junction is discordant with germline, which a read error may explain. V and J are TRBV29-1 and TRBJ1-1, with D possibly matching TRBD1 (5 bases). Germline assignment: CDR1 SQVTM and CDR2 ANQGSEA. The CDR3 spans 12 residues. In DNA form, the CDR3 reads TGCAGCGTTCCGACAGCGAACGCTGAAGCTTTCTTT. Translated: CSVPTANAEAFF.

This chain connects TRBV12-3 or TRBV12-4 to TRBJ1-1; D uncertain. With 5 bases removed from V and 4 bases from J, the gap between germline ends came to 11 bases. This CDR3 comprises 13 residues. CDR3 loop: CASSEGGFTEAFF. The CDR3 DNA is TGTGCCAGCAGTGAGGGCGGATTCACTGAAGCTTTCTTT.

In its sample, this clonotype was seen many times. The CDR3 spells CASSQLAGKPHTQYF. The CDR3 DNA follows: TGCGCCAGCAGCCAACTAGCGGGCAAGCCCCATACGCAGTATTTT. The J gene is TRBJ2-3, the V gene TRBV5-1; 9 bases agree with TRBD2. CDR3 length: 15 amino acids. From germline, CDR1 is SGHRS and CDR2 YFSETQ. V shed 4 bases and J 7 bases; nucleotides not matched to a gene: 10.

This clonotype was picked up a small number of times. CDR3 coding DNA: TGTGCCAGCAGCTTATTAACAGAAGGCCAAGAGACCCAGTACTTC. Translating it yields CASSLLTEGQETQYF. The chain is built from TRBV7-9 and TRBJ2-5; no clear D gene. Germline V gives CDR1 SEHNR, CDR2 FQNEAQ (reference sequence). V lost 2 bases and J 1 base, leaving 11 bases between the germline ends. The CDR3 has 15 residues.

The chain carries TRBV2 and TRBJ1-5, with 7 bases aligning to TRBD1. The CDR3 is made up of 17 amino acids. Germline values: CDR1 SNHLY, CDR2 FYNNEI. V lost 6 bases, J lost 5 bases, and 16 bases stayed unmatched. The CDR3 region has the DNA TGTGCCAGCAGCCTAAATCGAGGGACAGAGGGTTATCAGCCCCAGCATTTT. It is translated as CASSLNRGTEGYQPQHF.

The CDR3 protein is CSAGHFNQPQHF. CDR3 bases: TGCAGTGCTGGACATTTCAATCAGCCCCAGCATTTT. The chain has TRBV20-1 and TRBJ1-5; D is possibly TRBD1 (5 bases). V dropped 5 bases and J dropped 3 bases, with 8 bases sitting between them. Looked up from germline, CDR1 is DFQATT and CDR2 is SNEGSKA (reference sequence). CDR3 length: 12 amino acids.

The chain is built from TRBV27 and TRBJ2-5; D remains unclear. Gene TRBJ2-7 matches the end of the DNA better, so the J call may be wrong. Germline-derived CDR1 and CDR2 are MNHEY and SMNVEV (reference sequence). The CDR3 consists of 14 residues. CDR3 DNA: TGTGCCAGCAGTTTACTGGACGGTCCCTACGAGCAGTACTTC. Protein: CASSLLDGPYEQYF.

The chain recombines TRBV12-3 or TRBV12-4 with TRBJ2-7; possible D gene TRBD1, 6 bases. The CDR3 contains 15 residues. V shed 8 bases and J shed 2 bases, with 19 bases lying between them. This CDR3 reads CASGNTGTVAYEQYF. The CDR3 DNA is TGTGCCAGCGGCAATACAGGGACGGTTGCCTACGAGCAGTACTTC.